Shown below are 28 T cell receptor beta chains from a single sample sequenced in a study of T cell repertoires in cytomegalovirus infection. From the reads, TCRdb called clonotypes with MiXCR, one entry per CDR3 protein. The table has around 530,000 distinct CDR3 sequences, about 25% seen once. The sequencing input was PBMCs. Receptor source: a human donor in good health (CMV status not recorded). Some clones in this sample may be carry-over from other donors' samples.

The chain is built from TRBV18 and TRBJ1-4; D unclear. This CDR3 has 15 residues. CDR1 and CDR2 from the germline V gene are KGHSH and LQKENI. Trimming removed 1 base from V and 0 bases from J, with 6 bases in between. For the CDR3, the DNA is TGTGCCAGCTCACCACAGGAAACAACTAATGAAAAACTGTTTTTT. This sequence encodes CASSPQETTNEKLFF. Supplemented by reference TRBV18 and TRBJ1-4, the full variable domain reads NAGVMQNPRHLVRRRGQEARLRCSPMKGHSHVYWYRQLPEEGLKFMVYLQKENIIDESGMPKERFSAEFPKEGPSILRIQQVVRGDSAAYFCASSPQETTNEKLFFGSGTQLSVL.

This chain links TRBV19 with TRBJ2-1, with TRBD2 identical over 13 bases. J gave up 1 base and V 5 bases, and 11 bases lay outside the gene matches. CDR1 is LNHDA, CDR2 SQIVND, per germline (reference sequence). The CDR3 has 19 amino acids. CDR3 in DNA: TGTGCCAGTAGTCCAGGACTAGCGGGAGCCGGTTGGTCCTACAATGAGCAGTTCTTC. Encoded protein: CASSPGLAGAGWSYNEQFF.

This clonotype turned up a few times. This chain joins TRBV6-1 and TRBJ2-1; 8 positions agree with TRBD1. The junction had 12 bases not matched to a gene; V was cut back by 1 base and J by 4 bases. The CDR3 length is 18 residues. From germline, CDR1 is MNHNS and CDR2 SASEGT. CDR3 sequence: CASSEGKDRAIGYNEQFF. The CDR3 DNA reads TGTGCCAGCAGTGAAGGGAAGGACAGGGCTATAGGATACAATGAGCAGTTCTTC.

In this sample, this clonotype turned up a few times. The DNA is omitted, as the CDR3 cannot be located on it reliably, and the CDR3 follows TCRdb's listing. V usage is TRBV7-5 and J usage is TRBJ1-1; TRBD1 is taken as the D call from the table, unchecked against the DNA. TRBV7-5 is flagged as a pseudogene. The CDR3 sequence runs 22 residues, both termini included. The CDR3 loop reads CISVPDNPGRTPSGATGGEAFF.

This clonotype was seen more than once but under ten times. The V gene is TRBV20-1, the J gene TRBJ2-4; D tentatively fits TRBD1 or TRBD2 (5 bases each). V lost 2 bases and J 1 base, leaving 15 bases between the germline ends. There are 16 residues in the CDR3. CDR1 DFQATT and CDR2 SNEGSKA come from the germline V gene (reference sequence). In nucleotides, the CDR3 is TGCAGTGCTAGAATTCAGGGCGAGGGTGCCAAAAACATTCAGTACTTC. It yields the protein CSARIQGEGAKNIQYF.

This clonotype appeared many times. The rearrangement uses TRBV7-2 and TRBJ2-3; the match to TRBD2 covers 7 bases. The germline gives CDR1 SGHTA, CDR2 FQGNSA. Trimming removed 4 bases from V and 3 bases from J; junction bases left unmatched: 7. CDR3 size: 15 residues. The CDR3 DNA reads as TGTGCCAGCAGCTCAGCTAGCGGAGGGACAGATACGCAGTATTTT. It translates to CASSSASGGTDTQYF.

Worth noting for this clonotype: A much more abundant neighbour one base away suggests this may be a read error. V is TRBV11-3 and J is TRBJ2-3; 12 nucleotides match TRBD1. This CDR3 is 18 amino acids long. From germline, CDR1 is SGHNT and CDR2 YENEEA. V dropped 4 bases and J dropped 5; count of bases not matched to a gene: 13. The CDR3 loop reads CASSWVHRDRGPEDTQYF. In nucleotides, the CDR3 is TGTGCCAGCAGCTGGGTGCACCGGGACAGGGGGCCTGAAGATACGCAGTATTTT.

Only one count was recorded for this clonotype. The V and J genes are TRBV9 and TRBJ2-7; 10 nucleotides agree with TRBD1. Germline lookup yields CDR1 SGDLS and CDR2 YYNGEE. The CDR3 covers 15 residues. The V and J ends lost 3 bases and 4 bases, in that order; junction bases with no gene match: 7. The DNA for the CDR3 is TGTGCCAGCAGCGCCATGGGGACAGGGGCGTACGAGCAGTACTTC. Protein product: CASSAMGTGAYEQYF.

The chain joins TRBV19 to TRBJ1-5; D may be TRBD1 (5 bases). Germline V gene sequence: CDR1 LNHDA, CDR2 SQIVND (reference sequence). The CDR3 has 16 amino acids. Trimming shortened V by 5 bases and J by 0 bases, and 14 bases separated the two germline ends. CDR3 sequence (DNA): TGTGCCAGTAGTGTCTCCGGGGGGGATAGCAATCAGCCCCAGCATTTT. Its translation is CASSVSGGDSNQPQHF.

This clonotype was recorded a few times. The chain links TRBV18 to TRBJ2-6; 13 positions agree with TRBD2. After removal of 3 bases from V and 3 bases from J, the junction contained 2 bases not matched to a gene. There are 17 residues in the CDR3. The V gene's germline CDR1 is KGHSH and CDR2 LQKENI. CDR3 in DNA: TGTGCCAGCTCACCTGGACTAGCGGGAGTTGGGGCCAACGTCCTGACTTTC. Protein: CASSPGLAGVGANVLTF.

This clonotype occurred many times. V is TRBV7-2 and J is TRBJ1-6; D unresolved. CDR1 is SGHTA, CDR2 FQGNSA, per germline. The CDR3 spans 14 residues. V dropped 1 base and J dropped 5 bases, with 6 bases sitting between them. This CDR3 is CASSLGYNNSPLHF. The CDR3, as DNA: TGTGCCAGCAGCTTAGGGTACAATAATTCACCCCTCCACTTT.

This chain uses TRBV20-1 with TRBJ1-5, with 9 bases aligning to TRBD1. V dropped 6 bases and J dropped 0; count of bases not matched to a gene: 15. Per the germline V gene, CDR1 is DFQATT and CDR2 is SNEGSKA (reference sequence). CDR3 length: 18 amino acids. CDR3 region: CSASSIGTGHYSNQPQHF. The CDR3 region has the DNA TGCAGTGCCAGCTCTATCGGGACAGGGCACTATAGCAATCAGCCCCAGCATTTT.

The V and J genes are TRBV13 and TRBJ1-6; TRBD1 is a possible D gene (5 bases). V lost 5 bases and J lost 0, with 11 bases in between. CDR3 length equals 16 residues. Germline-derived CDR1 and CDR2 are PRHDT and FYEKMQ (reference sequence). The DNA for the CDR3 is TGTGCCAGCAGCGGACGACAGAGCTCCTATAATTCACCCCTCCACTTT. Its protein product is CASSGRQSSYNSPLHF.

This chain links TRBV15 with TRBJ1-2; D not certain. V was shortened by 0 bases and J by 7 bases, with 12 bases between the two germline ends. CDR1 is LNHNV and CDR2 is YYDKDF in the germline V gene (reference sequence). This CDR3 contains 14 residues. CDR3 DNA: TGTGCCACCAGCAGAGACCCAACCATGGGTGGCTACACCTTC. This gives the protein CATSRDPTMGGYTF. Based on the CDR3 plus reference TRBV15 and TRBJ1-2, the full variable domain is DAMVIQNPRYQVTQFGKPVTLSCSQTLNHNVMYWYQQKSSQAPKLLFHYYDKDFNNEADTPDNFQSRRPNTSFCFLDIRSPGLGDTAMYLCATSRDPTMGGYTFGSGTRLTVV.

This clonotype showed up just a few times. The chain joins TRBV12-3 or TRBV12-4 to TRBJ1-5, with no clear D. Trimming took 2 bases from V and 5 from J, leaving 7 bases between them. This CDR3 contains 13 residues. CDR3 DNA sequence: TGTGCCAGCAGTTTACGGCTGGATCAGCCCCAGCATTTT. Amino acids: CASSLRLDQPQHF.

This clonotype has a handful of counts. The CDR3 bases are TGTGCCAGCAGTACCCTTGACGCAGATACGCAGTATTTT. Translated: CASSTLDADTQYF. J is TRBJ2-3 and V is TRBV28; D remains ambiguous. V shed 5 bases and J shed 4 bases, with 10 bases lying between them. The CDR3 has 13 residues. Per germline, CDR1 MDHEN and CDR2 SYDVKM.

This clonotype was counted between two and nine times. The chain joins TRBV4-3 to TRBJ2-5, with D uncertain. V dropped 0 bases and J dropped 2 bases, with 7 bases sitting between them. The germline CDR1 and CDR2 sequences are LGHNA and YSLEER. The CDR3 runs 14 residues. CDR3 coding DNA: TGCGCCAGCAGCCAAGATTTGGGTCAAGAGACCCAGTACTTC. Amino acid sequence: CASSQDLGQETQYF.

CDR3 residues: CASSLTSASSYEQYF. CDR3 DNA sequence: TGTGCCAGCTCACTAACTAGCGCCAGCTCCTACGAGCAGTACTTC. This chain uses TRBV18 with TRBJ2-7; 7 bases are a match to TRBD2. J was trimmed by 0 bases and V by 4 bases; bases with no gene match: 6. CDR1 KGHSH and CDR2 LQKENI come from the germline V gene. This CDR3 is built from 15 residues.

The chain links TRBV6-2 or TRBV6-3 to TRBJ1-1, with 8 bases aligning to TRBD1. Germline CDR1 is MNHEY and CDR2 is SVGEGT. Unmatched junction bases numbered 4, after V lost 5 bases and J lost 5 bases. The CDR3 runs 13 residues. CDR3 in amino acids: CASSTQGATEAFF. For the CDR3, the DNA is TGTGCCAGCAGTACGCAGGGGGCAACTGAAGCTTTCTTT.

At least ten counts were recorded for this clonotype. The chain couples TRBV7-8 to TRBJ1-6; TRBD1 might be the D (5 bases). The CDR3 has 15 residues. Trimming cost V 5 bases and J 8 bases, with 16 bases left between them. Germline V gives CDR1 SGHVS, CDR2 FQNEAQ. In DNA, the CDR3 is TGTGCCAGCAGCCCGTGGGTGGGGGAAGATTCACCCCTCCACTTT. It encodes CASSPWVGEDSPLHF.

The chain links TRBV27 to TRBJ2-4; the D is unclear. V lost 3 bases, J lost 8 bases, and 14 bases lay in between. Germline V gives CDR1 MNHEY, CDR2 SMNVEV (reference sequence). There are 14 residues in the CDR3. The CDR3 nucleotides are TGTGCCAGCAGTTTCGCGGCGTTTGGGGACATTCAGTACTTC. Amino acid sequence: CASSFAAFGDIQYF.

About this clonotype itself: A read error may produce the germline difference seen at one junction end. V and J are TRBV7-9 and TRBJ2-1; D remains ambiguous. The CDR3 runs 14 residues. The germline V gene has CDR1 SEHNR and CDR2 FQNEAQ (reference sequence). The CDR3, as DNA: TGTGCCAGCCTCAATCCCTCCCGGGCGCATGATCAGTTCTTC. Protein: CASLNPSRAHDQFF.

The gene calls are TRBV28 and TRBJ2-2; D might be TRBD2 (5 bases). Germline V CDR1 and CDR2: MDHEN, SYDVKM. The ends were cut back, 6 bases at V and 6 bases at J, with 11 bases in the middle. The CDR3 is 13 amino acids. The CDR3 spells CASSPPGAGELFF. CDR3 in DNA: TGTGCCAGCAGCCCGCCCGGGGCCGGGGAGCTGTTTTTT. The complete variable domain, with remaining parts taken from reference TRBV28 and TRBJ2-2, reads DVKVTQSSRYLVKRTGEKVFLECVQDMDHENMFWYRQDPGLGLRLIYFSYDVKMKEKGDIPEGYSVSREKKERFSLILESASTNQTSMYLCASSPPGAGELFFGEGSRLTVL.

The chain links TRBV11-2 to TRBJ2-6, with 8 bases matching TRBD2. Looked up from germline, CDR1 is SGHAT and CDR2 is FQNNGV. The CDR3 runs to 17 residues. V shed 2 bases, J shed 0 bases, and the junction held 3 bases outside the gene matches. The CDR3 protein is CASSLTGGRSGANVLTF. The CDR3, as DNA: TGTGCCAGCAGCTTAACGGGAGGGCGCTCTGGGGCCAACGTCCTGACTTTC.

V is TRBV3-1 and J is TRBJ2-1, with 7 bases aligning to TRBD2. Germline-derived CDR1 and CDR2 are LGHDT and YNNKEL (reference sequence). The CDR3 has 16 amino acids. The J segment lost 2 bases and the V segment lost 1 base, leaving 5 bases of the junction unmatched. CDR3 nucleotides: TGTGCCAGCAGCCAAGGGAGCGGGAACACCTACAATGAGCAGTTCTTC. Translated, it gives CASSQGSGNTYNEQFF.

The chain carries TRBV28 and TRBJ1-4, with D hard to call. Trimming pared 6 bases from V and 5 bases from J, leaving 10 bases between. The CDR3 has 13 residues. Per germline, CDR1 MDHEN and CDR2 SYDVKM. The CDR3 sequence: CASRLPGNEKLFF. CDR3 sequence (DNA): TGTGCCAGCAGGCTGCCGGGAAATGAAAAACTGTTTTTT.

This clonotype was seen a few times. The chain combines TRBV7-2 with TRBJ2-3; 10 bases fit TRBD2. The CDR3 has 16 amino acids. Germline trimming cut 3 bases from V and 5 bases from J; bases unmatched to any gene: 8. Per germline, CDR1 SGHTA and CDR2 FQGNSA. CDR3 sequence (DNA): TGTGCCAGCAGCTTCCGTAGCGGGAGGTTCAAAGATACGCAGTATTTT. As protein: CASSFRSGRFKDTQYF.

This clonotype was picked up a small number of times. The chain carries TRBV4-3 and TRBJ1-1; D unresolved. Trimming left V 3 bases short and J 0 bases short, with 8 bases between. Looked up from germline, CDR1 is LGHNA and CDR2 is YSLEER. The CDR3 is 14 amino acids. The CDR3 here is CASSHGRLNTEAFF. The CDR3 region has the DNA TGCGCCAGCAGCCATGGACGGCTGAACACTGAAGCTTTCTTT.